The entry below gives a single T cell receptor (beta chain) sequence along with its context. Its antigen remains unknown. The germline gene is not matched at one end of the junction; a read error may be the cause. TCRdb re-called the RT-PCR reads with MiXCR, one entry per CDR3 protein. The sample yields over 450,000 distinct CDR3 sequences, approximately 12% seen once. The data were obtained in a study of response to subunit inactivated influenza vaccine. Study findings and constraints: Seasonal influenza vaccination, on each occasion, was suggested by the authors to recruit few new T cells.

This CDR3 is 13 amino acids long. Germline CDR1 DFQATT, CDR2 SNEGSKA (reference sequence). The sequence came from a man between 45 and 60 years old who received an inactivated influenza vaccine. The sequenced sample was PBMCs from blood, obtained about 40 days after vaccination. The rearrangement uses TRBV20-1 and TRBJ1-6; weak D call: TRBD1 (5 bases). The CDR3 DNA reads as TGCAGTGCTAGGGGCAGGGTGGGAGCACCCCCCCACTTT. It translates to CSARGRVGAPPHF.